This T cell receptor (beta chain) was profiled in a study of tumor-infiltrating lymphocytes in primary liver carcinoma. Study information: Per sample, productive TCRbeta reads numbered roughly 3.65 to 7.13 million, similar across tissue types.

This clonotype was seen only a few times. This may be a read error: a much more frequent sequence differs by one nucleotide. Unsorted whole blood supplied the RNA, and germline DNA was extracted too. Total RNA (around 500 ng) served as template for TCR beta cDNA synthesis primed by a constant-region primer. Three rounds of nested multiplex PCR with slightly modified ARM-PCR produced TCR beta libraries. Forward primers for TRBV1-TRBV30 and a C-beta reverse primer served the first two PCR rounds, at roughly 10 cycles each. TCRdb ran MiXCR on the multiplex PCR reads and lists one entry per CDR3 protein. The top ten clones hold roughly 6% of a sample with about 330,000 distinct CDR3 sequences, 65% of them seen once. Germline values: CDR1 MGHRA, CDR2 YSYEKL. The CDR3 is made up of 16 amino acids. V was cut by 0 bases and J by 0 bases, with 12 bases left in between.

Input material: peripheral blood. The V call is TRBV4-1, the J call TRBJ2-7; D gene unclear. This sequence was found in a man aged 40-55 years with primary liver carcinoma and hepatitis B virus infection. The CDR3 loop is CASSQESGDVSYEQYF. The CDR3 DNA follows: TGCGCCAGCAGCCAAGAGTCAGGCGATGTCTCCTACGAGCAGTACTTC.